A selection of T cell receptor beta chains follows, all from one sample in a study of CD4+ T cells in melanoma. Method: immunoSEQ multiplex PCR; TCRdb's copy keeps in-frame clones and lacks some. The profile shows about 110,000 clones, 92% of them singletons. Sequencing was done on a sample of peripheral blood. The receptors stem from a human donor with melanoma. Each CDR3 is given with its conserved first and last residue.

TRBV10-2	TRBJ2-2	CASSAKGVNTGELFF
TRBV23-1	TRBJ2-4	CASSQGGPRVNIQYF
TRBV6-4	TRBJ2-7	CASNSGNSYEQYF
TRBV27	TRBJ2-7	CASSLGPGVYEQYF
TRBV4-1	TRBJ2-5	CASSQAAAGGPRIKTQYF
TRBV18	TRBJ2-5	CASSPRAKETQYF
TRBV9	TRBJ1-4	CASSVERGLATNEKLFF
TRBV4-1	TRBJ1-2	CASSLTGGADYGYTF
TRBV7-8	TRBJ1-5	CASSFRDNQPQHF
TRBV28	TRBJ1-6	CASQTDRPYSPLHF
TRBV27	TRBJ1-2	CASNSYGYTF
TRBV27	TRBJ2-1	CASYYTLGASGSVVLPNEQFF
TRBV19	TRBJ2-7	CASSPTRTGASYEQYF
TRBV27	TRBJ2-1	CASIGGNRKIYNEQFF
TRBV28	TRBJ2-3	CASTSPGGGGTDTQYF
TRBV13	TRBJ2-5	CASSISGQGDRQTQYF
TRBV4-2	TRBJ1-6	CASSQEWDYNSPLHF
TRBV28	TRBJ2-2	CASRFSGGNTGELFF
TRBV30	TRBJ1-5	CAWSLTGNQPQHF
TRBV4-2	TRBJ2-2	CASSPPRGGTNTGELFF
TRBV7-3	TRBJ2-3	CASSLGGGRRDTQYF
TRBV2	TRBJ1-3	CASSRRKTGNTIYF
TRBV28	TRBJ1-2	CASYNPYGYTF
TRBV7-9	TRBJ2-2	CASSLKYLGTGELFF
TRBV19	TRBJ1-2	CASKDTGLFNYGYTF
TRBV30	TRBJ1-4	CAWALSGDEKLFF
TRBV4-1	TRBJ2-2	CASSPSVTGELFF
TRBV29-1	TRBJ2-3	CSAQGGTIGDTQYF
TRBV21-1	TRBJ2-7	CASSKWRVEFYEQYF
TRBV7-3	TRBJ1-1	CASGPGPLNTEAFF
TRBV7-9	TRBJ1-3	CASTKFLAGGVRNTIYF
TRBV5-8	TRBJ2-3	CASSFRASASDTQYF
TRBV5-8	TRBJ2-3	CASSPGIAGITDTQYF
TRBV7-2	TRBJ2-2	CASKSVSTTNTGELFF
TRBV7-3	TRBJ2-1	CASSLQAWTGVNEQFF